These 5 T cell receptor beta chains were all obtained from the same sample, sequenced in a study of beta chain features in type 1 diabetes (dated by TCRdb to between 2017 and 2018). Libraries were built with the immunoSEQ multiplex PCR assay. All of the isolated RNA was reverse transcribed with the High Capacity cDNA Reverse Transcription Kit, so expressed TCRB transcripts were sequenced. TCRdb re-hosts the immuneACCESS table, in-frame sequences only. Its copies lack some clones; in the studies checked, an unresolved V gene accounts for under half of them, and the cause for the rest is not known. For this sample there are about 620,000 clones; roughly a sixth appear just once. The ten largest clones represent about 0.097% of the sample. The sample taken for sequencing was naive CD4+ T cells from blood. Sample cell subset or site, as interpreted from the label and publication: true naive CD4+ T cells. These receptors were collected from a man aged 18 to 30 in good health.

This clone has just a few counts. The chain couples TRBV10-3 to TRBJ2-3; 11 positions agree with TRBD1. V was pared by 6 bases and J by 4 bases, with 3 bases of the junction left unmatched. CDR3 size: 14 residues. Germline CDR1 reads ENHRY; CDR2 reads SYGVKD. The CDR3 nucleotides read TGTGCCATCAGCCGGACAGGGGGCCCAGATACGCAGTATTTT. This encodes CAISRTGGPDTQYF.

In its sample, this clone was seen a few times. The chain has TRBV10-3 and TRBJ2-7, with D tentatively TRBD1 (5 bases). The CDR3 is 16 amino acids. Germline CDR1 reads ENHRY; CDR2 reads SYGVKD. V was cut by 0 bases and J by 2 bases, with 14 bases left in between. CDR3: CAISESKGWAAYEQYF. In DNA, the CDR3 is TGTGCCATCAGTGAGTCGAAGGGGTGGGCTGCCTACGAGCAGTACTTC.

At least ten counts were recorded for this clone. The chain couples TRBV14 to TRBJ2-2; D is ambiguous. V lost 6 bases and J lost 7, with 6 bases in between. Germline lookup yields CDR1 SGHDN and CDR2 FVKESK. The CDR3 spans 11 residues. CDR3 region: CASSLRGELFF. The CDR3 nucleotides are TGTGCCAGCAGTCTTCGCGGGGAGCTGTTTTTT. Supplemented by reference TRBV14 and TRBJ2-2, the full variable domain reads EAGVTQFPSHSVIEKGQTVTLRCDPISGHDNLYWYRRVMGKEIKFLLHFVKESKQDESGMPNNRFLAERTGGTYSTLKVQPAELEDSGVYFCASSLRGELFFGEGSRLTVL.

The V and J genes are TRBV29-1 and TRBJ2-7; weak D call: TRBD2 (5 bases). The CDR3 is 11 amino acids. V was trimmed by 4 bases and J by 4 bases, leaving 8 bases between them. Germline V CDR1 and CDR2: SQVTM, ANQGSEA. CDR3 residues: CSVAREYEQYF. The CDR3 DNA follows: TGCAGCGTTGCCCGGGAATACGAGCAGTACTTC.

This clone was counted between two and nine times. This sequence joins TRBV2 and TRBJ1-1; D possibly corresponds to TRBD1 (5 bases). CDR3 length: 15 amino acids. The ends were cut back, 4 bases at V and 1 base at J, with 13 bases in the middle. Germline loops: CDR1 SNHLY, CDR2 FYNNEI. The CDR3 DNA reads as TGTGCCAGCAGTGGAGCAGGGCAGGGGAACACTGAAGCTTTCTTT. It is translated as CASSGAGQGNTEAFF.